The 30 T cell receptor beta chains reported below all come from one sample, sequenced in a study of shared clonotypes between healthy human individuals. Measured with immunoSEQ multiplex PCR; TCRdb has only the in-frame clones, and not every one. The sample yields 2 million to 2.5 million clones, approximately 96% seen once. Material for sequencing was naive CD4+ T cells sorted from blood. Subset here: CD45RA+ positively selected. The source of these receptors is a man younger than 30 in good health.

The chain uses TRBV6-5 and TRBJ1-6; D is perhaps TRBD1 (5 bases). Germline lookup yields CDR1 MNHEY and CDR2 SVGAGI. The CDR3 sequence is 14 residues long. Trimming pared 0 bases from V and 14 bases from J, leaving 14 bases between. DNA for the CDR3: TGTGCCAGCAGTTACTCCGACAGTTCCATTTCCCTCCACTTT. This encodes CASSYSDSSISLHF.

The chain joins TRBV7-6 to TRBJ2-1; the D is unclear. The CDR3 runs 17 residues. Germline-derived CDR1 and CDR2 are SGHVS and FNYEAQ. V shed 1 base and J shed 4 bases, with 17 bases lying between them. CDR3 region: CASSLESSSVRYNEQFF. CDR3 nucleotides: TGTGCCAGCAGCTTAGAATCGAGCTCAGTGAGGTACAATGAGCAGTTCTTC.

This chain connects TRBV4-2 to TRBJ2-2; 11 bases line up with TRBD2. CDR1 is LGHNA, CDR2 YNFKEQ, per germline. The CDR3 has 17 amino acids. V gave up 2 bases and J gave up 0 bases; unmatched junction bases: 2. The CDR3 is CASSQSGLAANTGELFF. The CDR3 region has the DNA TGTGCCAGCAGCCAATCGGGACTAGCGGCGAACACCGGGGAGCTGTTTTTT.

The CDR3 nucleotides are TGCGCCAGCAGCTCGGGACAGGGGGCCACCGGGGAGCTGTTTTTT. Its translation: CASSSGQGATGELFF. The chain combines TRBV5-1 with TRBJ2-2; the match to TRBD1 covers 12 bases. V dropped 3 bases and J dropped 4; count of bases not matched to a gene: 1. The CDR3 totals 15 residues. Germline assignment: CDR1 SGHRS and CDR2 YFSETQ.

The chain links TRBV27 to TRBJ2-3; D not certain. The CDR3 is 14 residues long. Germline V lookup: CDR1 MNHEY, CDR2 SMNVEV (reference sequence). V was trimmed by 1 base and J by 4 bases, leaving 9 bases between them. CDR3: CASSLWANPDTQYF. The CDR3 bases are TGTGCCAGCAGTTTATGGGCAAATCCAGATACGCAGTATTTT.

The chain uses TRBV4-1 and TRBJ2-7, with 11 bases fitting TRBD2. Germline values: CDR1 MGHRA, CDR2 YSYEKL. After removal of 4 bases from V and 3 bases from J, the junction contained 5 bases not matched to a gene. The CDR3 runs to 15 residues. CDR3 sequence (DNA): TGCGCCAGCAGCCTGAATAGCGGGGGGGACTACGAGCAGTACTTC. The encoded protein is CASSLNSGGDYEQYF.

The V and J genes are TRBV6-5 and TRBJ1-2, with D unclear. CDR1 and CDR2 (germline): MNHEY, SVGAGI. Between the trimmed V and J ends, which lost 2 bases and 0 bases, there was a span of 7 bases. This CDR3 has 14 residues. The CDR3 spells CASSYVQANYGYTF. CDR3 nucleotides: TGTGCCAGCAGTTACGTCCAGGCTAACTATGGCTACACCTTC.

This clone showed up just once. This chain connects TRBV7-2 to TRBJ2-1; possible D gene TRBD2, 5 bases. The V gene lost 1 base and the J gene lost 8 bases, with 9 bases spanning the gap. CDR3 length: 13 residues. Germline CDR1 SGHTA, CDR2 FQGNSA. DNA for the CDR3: TGTGCCAGCAGCTTAGGGGAGCGGTATGAGCAGTTCTTC. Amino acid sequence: CASSLGERYEQFF.

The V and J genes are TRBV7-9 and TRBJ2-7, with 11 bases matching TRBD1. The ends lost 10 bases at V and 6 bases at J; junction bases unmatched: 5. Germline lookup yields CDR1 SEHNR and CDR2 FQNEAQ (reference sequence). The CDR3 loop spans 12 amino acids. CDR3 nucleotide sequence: TGTGCCACCGGACAGGGGGCAGGCGAGCAGTACTTC. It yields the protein CATGQGAGEQYF.

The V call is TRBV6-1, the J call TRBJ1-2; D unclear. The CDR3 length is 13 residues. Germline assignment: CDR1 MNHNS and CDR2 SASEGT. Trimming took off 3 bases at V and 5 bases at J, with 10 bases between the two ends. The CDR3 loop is CASSEGIGYGYTF. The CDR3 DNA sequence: TGTGCCAGCAGTGAGGGGATAGGGTATGGCTACACCTTC.

CDR3 region: CASSEGQGVEPQHF. CDR3 bases: TGTGCCAGCAGCGAAGGACAGGGCGTAGAGCCCCAGCATTTT. The chain combines TRBV7-3 with TRBJ1-5; 8 bases map to TRBD1. The CDR3 is 14 amino acids. CDR1 is SGHTA and CDR2 is FQGTGA in the germline V gene. Trimming removed 5 bases from V and 8 bases from J; junction bases left unmatched: 8.

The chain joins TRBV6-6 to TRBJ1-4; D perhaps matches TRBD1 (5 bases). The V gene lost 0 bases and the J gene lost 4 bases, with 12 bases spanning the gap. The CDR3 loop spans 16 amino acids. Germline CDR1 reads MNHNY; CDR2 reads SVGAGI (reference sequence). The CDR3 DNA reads TGTGCCAGCAGTTACTCAGGAGGGGCCAGTAATGAAAAACTGTTTTTT. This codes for CASSYSGGASNEKLFF.

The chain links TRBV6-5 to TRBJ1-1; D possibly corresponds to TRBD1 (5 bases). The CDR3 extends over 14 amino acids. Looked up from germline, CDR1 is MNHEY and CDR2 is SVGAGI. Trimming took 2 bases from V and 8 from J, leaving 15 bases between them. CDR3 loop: CASSYATAGTEAFF. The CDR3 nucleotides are TGTGCCAGCAGTTACGCTACAGCGGGGACCGAAGCTTTCTTT.

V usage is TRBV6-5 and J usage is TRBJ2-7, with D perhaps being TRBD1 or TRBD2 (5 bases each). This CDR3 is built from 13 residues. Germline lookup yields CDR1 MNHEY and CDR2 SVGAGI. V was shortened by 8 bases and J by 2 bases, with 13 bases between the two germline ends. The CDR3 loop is CASGRDGAYEQYF. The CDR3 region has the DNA TGTGCCAGCGGAAGGGACGGGGCCTACGAGCAGTACTTC.

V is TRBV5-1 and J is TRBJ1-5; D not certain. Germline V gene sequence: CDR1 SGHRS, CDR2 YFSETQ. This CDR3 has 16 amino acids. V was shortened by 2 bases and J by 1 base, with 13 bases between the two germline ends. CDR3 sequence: CASSFGGLSSNQPQHF. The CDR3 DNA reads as TGCGCCAGCAGCTTTGGAGGGCTCTCCAGCAATCAGCCCCAGCATTTT.

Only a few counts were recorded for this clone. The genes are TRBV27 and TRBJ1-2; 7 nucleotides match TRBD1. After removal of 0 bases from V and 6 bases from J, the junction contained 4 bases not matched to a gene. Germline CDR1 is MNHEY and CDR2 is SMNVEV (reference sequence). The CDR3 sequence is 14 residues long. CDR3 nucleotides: TGTGCCAGCAGTTTATCTCGACAGGGCAATGGCTACACCTTC. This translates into CASSLSRQGNGYTF.

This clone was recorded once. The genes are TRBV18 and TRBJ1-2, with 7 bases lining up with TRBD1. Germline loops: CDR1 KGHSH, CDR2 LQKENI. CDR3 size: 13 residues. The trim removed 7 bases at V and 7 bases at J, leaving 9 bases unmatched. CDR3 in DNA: TGTGCCAGCTTGGGACAGTCGTTGGGTGGCTACACCTTC. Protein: CASLGQSLGGYTF.

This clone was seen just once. CDR3 region: CASSLGVQGSGANVLTF. In DNA, the CDR3 is TGCGCCAGCAGCTTGGGGGTACAGGGCTCCGGGGCCAACGTCCTGACTTTC. The rearrangement joins TRBV5-1 to TRBJ2-6; D is possibly TRBD1 (6 bases). Looked up from germline, CDR1 is SGHRS and CDR2 is YFSETQ. Trimming removed 0 bases from V and 4 bases from J, with 14 bases in between. The CDR3 runs to 17 residues.

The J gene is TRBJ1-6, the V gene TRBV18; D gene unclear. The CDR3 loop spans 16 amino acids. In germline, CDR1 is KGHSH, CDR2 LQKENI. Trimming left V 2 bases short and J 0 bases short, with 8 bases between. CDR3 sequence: CASSPGPASYNSPLHF. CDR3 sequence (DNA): TGTGCCAGCTCACCAGGTCCGGCCTCCTATAATTCACCCCTCCACTTT.

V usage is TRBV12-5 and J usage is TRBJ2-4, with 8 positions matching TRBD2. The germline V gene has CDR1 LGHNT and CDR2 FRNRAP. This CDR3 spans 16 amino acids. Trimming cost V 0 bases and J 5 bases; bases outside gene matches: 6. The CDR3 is CASGLVLAGYENIQYF. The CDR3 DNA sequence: TGTGCTAGTGGTTTGGTCCTAGCGGGTTACGAAAACATTCAGTACTTC.

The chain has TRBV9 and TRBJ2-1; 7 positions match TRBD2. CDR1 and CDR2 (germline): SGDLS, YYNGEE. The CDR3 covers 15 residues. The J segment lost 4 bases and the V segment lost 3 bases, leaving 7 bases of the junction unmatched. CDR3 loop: CASSATSENYNEQFF. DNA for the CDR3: TGTGCCAGCAGCGCAACTAGCGAAAATTACAATGAGCAGTTCTTC.

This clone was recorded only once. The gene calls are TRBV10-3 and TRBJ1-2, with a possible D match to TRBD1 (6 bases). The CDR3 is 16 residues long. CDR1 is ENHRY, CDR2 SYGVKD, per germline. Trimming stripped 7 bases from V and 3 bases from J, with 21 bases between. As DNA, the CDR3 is TGTGCCATCAAAGGGGGAACCCCTATAATGGACTATGGCTACACCTTC. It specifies CAIKGGTPIMDYGYTF.

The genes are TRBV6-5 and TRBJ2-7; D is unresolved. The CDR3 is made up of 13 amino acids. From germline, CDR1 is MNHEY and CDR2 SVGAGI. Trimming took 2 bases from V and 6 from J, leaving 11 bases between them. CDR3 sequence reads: CASSYPLTGEQYF. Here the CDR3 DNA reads TGTGCCAGCAGTTACCCCCTAACCGGCGAGCAGTACTTC.

CDR3 bases: TGCGCCAGCAGCGCCTGGGGGCAGGCAAGTGGTGGCGAGCAGTACTTC. As protein: CASSAWGQASGGEQYF. The chain has TRBV4-1 and TRBJ2-7, with D possibly being TRBD1 (6 bases). This CDR3 comprises 16 residues. The germline V gene encodes CDR1 MGHRA and CDR2 YSYEKL. V lost 5 bases to trimming and J lost 6 bases, with 23 bases between them.

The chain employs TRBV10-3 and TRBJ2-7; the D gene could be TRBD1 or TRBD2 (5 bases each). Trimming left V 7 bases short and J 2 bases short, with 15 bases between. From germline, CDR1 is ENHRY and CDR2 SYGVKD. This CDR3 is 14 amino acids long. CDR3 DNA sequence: TGTGCCATCACCCCAACAGGAGGTCCCTACGAGCAGTACTTC. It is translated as CAITPTGGPYEQYF.

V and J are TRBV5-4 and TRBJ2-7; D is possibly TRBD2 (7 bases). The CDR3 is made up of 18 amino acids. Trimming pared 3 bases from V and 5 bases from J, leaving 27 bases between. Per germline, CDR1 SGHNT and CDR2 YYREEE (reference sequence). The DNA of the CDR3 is TGTGCCAGCAGCTGGGGAGTCGTGCGGGGGACACCTTCCCACGAGCAGTACTTC. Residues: CASSWGVVRGTPSHEQYF.

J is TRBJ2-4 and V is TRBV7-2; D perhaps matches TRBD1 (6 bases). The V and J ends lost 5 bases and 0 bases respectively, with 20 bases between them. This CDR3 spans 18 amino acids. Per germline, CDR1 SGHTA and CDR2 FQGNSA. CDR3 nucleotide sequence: TGTGCCAGCAGCACCCGATCCCACAGGGCCATAGCCAAAAACATTCAGTACTTC. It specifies CASSTRSHRAIAKNIQYF.

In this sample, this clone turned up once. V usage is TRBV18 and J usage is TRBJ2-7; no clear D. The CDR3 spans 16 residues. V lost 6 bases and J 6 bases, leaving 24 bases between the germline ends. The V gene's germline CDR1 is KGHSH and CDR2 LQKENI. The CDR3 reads CASSLAPGPSGSEQYF. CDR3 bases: TGTGCCAGCTCTCTGGCCCCGGGCCCCAGTGGGTCCGAGCAGTACTTC.

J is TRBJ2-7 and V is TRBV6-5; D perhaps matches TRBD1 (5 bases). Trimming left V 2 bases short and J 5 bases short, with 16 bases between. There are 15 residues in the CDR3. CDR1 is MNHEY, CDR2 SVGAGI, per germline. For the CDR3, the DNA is TGTGCCAGCAGTTACCAGGGAAGGATGGCCAACGAGCAGTACTTC. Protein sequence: CASSYQGRMANEQYF.

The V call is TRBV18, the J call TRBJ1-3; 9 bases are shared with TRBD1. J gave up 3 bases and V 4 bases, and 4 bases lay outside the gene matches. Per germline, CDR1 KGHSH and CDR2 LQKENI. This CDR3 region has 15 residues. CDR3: CASSLGQGDGNTIYF. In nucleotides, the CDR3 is TGTGCCAGCTCACTGGGACAGGGCGATGGAAACACCATATATTTT.